These 2 T cell receptor beta chains originate from one sample sequenced in a study of early T cells in non-severe SARS-CoV-2 infection. One entry per CDR3 protein results from TCRdb running MiXCR on the 5' RACE reads. The sample consists of some 57,000 distinct CDR3 sequences, about 10% of them appearing once. Material: whole blood. Receptor source: an adult who was a healthcare worker with PCR-confirmed SARS-CoV-2 infection or an uninfected control (not recorded which).

The chain employs TRBV20-1 and TRBJ2-5; no firm D call. With 1 base removed from V and 4 bases from J, the gap between germline ends came to 7 bases. Germline loops: CDR1 DFQATT, CDR2 SNEGSKA (reference sequence). The CDR3 consists of 12 residues. The CDR3 DNA is TGCAGTGCTAGAGCAACTGGAGAGACCCAGTACTTC. Protein: CSARATGETQYF.

There are many counts of this clonotype. The chain is built from TRBV6-2 or TRBV6-3 and TRBJ2-3; D uncertain. The CDR3 runs to 14 residues. V was cut by 5 bases and J by 6 bases, with 15 bases left in between. Germline V CDR1 and CDR2: MNHEY, SVGEGT. The CDR3 spells CASSNVGSKDTQYF. CDR3 DNA: TGTGCCAGCAGTAACGTCGGGTCAAAGGATACGCAGTATTTT.